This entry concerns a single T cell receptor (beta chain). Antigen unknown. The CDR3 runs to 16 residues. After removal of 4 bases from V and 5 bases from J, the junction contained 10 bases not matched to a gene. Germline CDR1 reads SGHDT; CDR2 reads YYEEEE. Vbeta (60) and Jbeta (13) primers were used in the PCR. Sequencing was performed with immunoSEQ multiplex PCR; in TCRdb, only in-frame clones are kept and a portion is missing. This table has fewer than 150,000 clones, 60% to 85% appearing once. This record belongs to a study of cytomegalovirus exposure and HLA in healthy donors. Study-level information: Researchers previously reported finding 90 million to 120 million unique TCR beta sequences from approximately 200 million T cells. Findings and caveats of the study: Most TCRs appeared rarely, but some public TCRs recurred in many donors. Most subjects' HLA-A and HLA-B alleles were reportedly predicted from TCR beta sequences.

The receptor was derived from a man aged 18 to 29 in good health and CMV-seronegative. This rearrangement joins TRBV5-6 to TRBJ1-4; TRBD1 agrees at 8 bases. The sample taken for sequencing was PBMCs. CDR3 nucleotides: TGTGCCAGCAGCGCATACCCAGGGGGCCTGAATGAAAAACTGTTTTTT. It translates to CASSAYPGGLNEKLFF.